These T cell receptor beta chains were read from a single sample in a study of molecular identifiers for immune sequencing clone quantification. A single record per CDR3 protein comes from TCRdb applying MiXCR to the PCR reads. There are over 85,000 distinct CDR3 sequences in the sample; approximately 22% occur only once, and 0.85% to 1.2% lies in the top ten. Material for sequencing was naive CD8+ T cells from blood, with Jurkat cell RNA spiked in. The source is a human donor in good health. Some libraries in this study had Jurkat cell RNA spiked in. Each CDR3 is given with its conserved first and last residue. Fields, in order: V gene, J gene, CDR3 protein.

>TRBV12-3/TRBV12-4|TRBJ1-5
CASRDDRYSNQPQHF
>TRBV6-2/TRBV6-3|TRBJ1-5
CASRAGTGIYSNQPQHF
>TRBV5-1|TRBJ2-7
CASSLGTGWQYF
>TRBV24-1|TRBJ2-1
CATSSGEGGLVDEQFF
>TRBV19|TRBJ2-5
CASAHRDRAETQYF
>TRBV5-4|TRBJ1-4
CASSPQTGTYIEKLFF
>TRBV7-3|TRBJ2-3
CASAFGATDTQYF
>TRBV29-1|TRBJ2-1
CSVEGDNDTYNERFF
>TRBV9|TRBJ2-7
CASSVGGQIVYEQYF
>TRBV6-5|TRBJ2-1
CASSPSGLLGGQFF
>TRBV29-1|TRBJ2-1
CSVDLRASFSNEQFF
>TRBV5-1|TRBJ1-1
CASSPGQGMNTEAFF
>TRBV4-1|TRBJ2-1
CASSQSGGASGEQFF
>TRBV7-8|TRBJ1-5
CASSLAQGNQPQHF
>TRBV11-2|TRBJ2-7
CASSLGFGTGTYEQYF
>TRBV5-1|TRBJ2-7
CASSLAAAKASYEQYF
>TRBV5-4|TRBJ2-7
CASSHDIFPYEQYF
>TRBV6-2/TRBV6-3|TRBJ1-5
CASSFTTVSNQPQHF
>TRBV7-2|TRBJ2-7
CASSLEPTLAGGDYEQYF
>TRBV4-3|TRBJ2-1
CASSQDRGSYNEQFF
>TRBV19|TRBJ2-1
CASGLAVNNEQFF
>TRBV4-1|TRBJ2-5
CASSQGSYRAWETQYF
>TRBV4-3|TRBJ2-7
CASSQGRQGYEQYF
>TRBV20-1|TRBJ2-5
CSARDGSGQETQYF
>TRBV6-2/TRBV6-3|TRBJ2-3
CASRPPAGLDTQYF
>TRBV19|TRBJ2-7
CASRDAYEQYF
>TRBV12-3/TRBV12-4|TRBJ1-5
CASSLGVISNQPQHF
>TRBV7-9|TRBJ2-5
CASSPPESETQYF
>TRBV29-1|TRBJ2-1
CSAADRADNEQFF
>TRBV6-5|TRBJ2-3
CASSLSSGASTDTQYF
>TRBV20-1|TRBJ1-1
CSADLLNPGPGGTEAFF
>TRBV2|TRBJ1-1
CASSEITGPGPTEAFF
>TRBV15|TRBJ2-1
CATSRDLGGVYNGQFF
>TRBV11-3|TRBJ2-1
CASSSGQPNEQFF
>TRBV3-1|TRBJ2-3
CASSQEKVVDTRYF
>TRBV6-1|TRBJ1-1
CASSEEWTANTEAFF
>TRBV7-9|TRBJ2-5
CASSPDAGEAETQYF
>TRBV11-2|TRBJ2-3
CASSFLPSAMAGDTQYF
>TRBV20-1|TRBJ2-1
CGALEPGGLYNEQFF
>TRBV10-1|TRBJ2-3
CASSESRLSTDTQYF
>TRBV7-6|TRBJ2-7
CASSFQGGGDEQYF
>TRBV6-5|TRBJ2-7
CASSRTSGRAWEQYF
>TRBV7-9|TRBJ2-5
CASSSYRASGQETQYF
>TRBV11-2|TRBJ2-2
CASSLGGRTGELFF
>TRBV7-2|TRBJ1-6
CASSLGTGGSPLHF
>TRBV7-6|TRBJ2-7
CASSLDVLGHEQYF
>TRBV4-3|TRBJ1-2
CASSQEAGVGYGYTF
>TRBV11-2|TRBJ2-3
CASTVAGSTDTQYF
>TRBV6-5|TRBJ2-1
CASSYGGATHEQFF
>TRBV3-1|TRBJ2-3
CASSQSGLAGGRLPTDTQYF
>TRBV5-3|TRBJ2-2
CASSLTDRGFAGELFF
>TRBV27|TRBJ2-5
CASSPRPRPPDETQYF
>TRBV7-3|TRBJ2-1
CASSSLGGSSYNEQFF
>TRBV28|TRBJ1-5
CASSLTTARHQPQHF
>TRBV7-9|TRBJ2-3
CASSLVDGTVTDTQYF
>TRBV4-1|TRBJ1-2
CASSQQGRIYGYTF
>TRBV7-9|TRBJ1-1
CASSFGVRGNTEAFF
>TRBV4-3|TRBJ1-5
CASSQDRDDQPQHF